The 30 T cell receptor beta chains below all came from one sample that was sequenced in a study of blood T cell repertoires in COVID-19 (dated by TCRdb to about 2020). Library prep was done by the immunoSEQ multiplex PCR assay. TCRdb's version of the immuneACCESS table is confined to in-frame rearrangements and falls short of the full clone set. An unresolved V gene accounts for under half of the shortfall where checked; the remainder is of unknown origin. The sample has roughly 180,000 clones on record, about four fifths of them singletons. The leading ten clones occupy roughly a tenth of the sample. Material for sequencing was peripheral blood. The receptors stem from a woman of 80 years or more with active or convalescent COVID-19.

The CDR3 DNA is TGTGCCAGCGGCAAAGACTCCGTTGATACGCAGTATTTT. Protein sequence: CASGKDSVDTQYF. The chain uses TRBV12-3 or TRBV12-4 and TRBJ2-3; no clear D gene. The ends were cut back, 8 bases at V and 6 bases at J, with 15 bases in the middle. CDR3 length equals 13 residues.

The CDR3 here is CASSAKQGPYNEQFF. Written as DNA, the CDR3 is TGTGCCAGCAGTGCAAAACAGGGGCCCTACAATGAGCAGTTCTTC. V gene TRBV6-4 combines with J gene TRBJ2-1, with 7 bases fitting TRBD1. The V gene's germline CDR1 is MRHNA and CDR2 SNTAGT. The trim removed 4 bases at V and 2 bases at J, leaving 5 bases unmatched. The CDR3 covers 15 residues.

The chain is built from TRBV28 and TRBJ1-5, with D unresolved. Germline V gene data show CDR1 as MDHEN and CDR2 as SYDVKM. V gave up 1 base and J gave up 2 bases, with 18 bases separating them. CDR3 size: 18 residues. As DNA, the CDR3 is TGTGCCAGCAGTTTATTGGTCCCCTCGGGTTTGGGCAATCAGCCCCAGCATTTT. It translates to CASSLLVPSGLGNQPQHF.

In DNA, the CDR3 is TGCGCCAGCACCTACGCGGAGGGGCAACAGCCCCAGCATTTT. The encoded protein is CASTYAEGQQPQHF. The chain uses TRBV10-1 and TRBJ1-5, with a weak D call TRBD1 (5 bases). The length of the CDR3 is 14 residues. Germline V CDR1 and CDR2: WNHNN, SYGVQD (reference sequence). V was shortened by 7 bases and J by 7 bases, with 17 bases between the two germline ends.

This chain uses TRBV5-5 with TRBJ2-7; 7 bases map to TRBD1. Germline-derived CDR1 and CDR2 are SGHKS and YYEKEE (reference sequence). The CDR3 has 15 residues. V lost 0 bases to trimming and J lost 6 bases; unmatched junction nucleotides: 9. The CDR3 DNA sequence: TGTGCCAGCAGCTTGGAGGGAACTAGGGGGCTCGAGCAGTACTTC. It is translated as CASSLEGTRGLEQYF.

The chain joins TRBV29-1 to TRBJ1-1; D ambiguous. Per the germline V gene, CDR1 is SQVTM and CDR2 is ANQGSEA. The V gene lost 3 bases and the J gene lost 7 bases, with 18 bases spanning the gap. The CDR3 extends over 14 amino acids. CDR3 in DNA: TGCAGCGTTGACGAGCGCCAGCCCGGGGATGAAGCTTTCTTT. Protein: CSVDERQPGDEAFF.

The genes are TRBV18 and TRBJ1-1; perhaps TRBD1 as D (5 bases). Germline V gene data show CDR1 as KGHSH and CDR2 as LQKENI. The CDR3 is made up of 13 amino acids. Trimming took 3 bases from V and 2 from J, leaving 7 bases between them. The CDR3, as DNA: TGTGCCAGCTCACCTCAGGGTAACACTGAAGCTTTCTTT. Protein: CASSPQGNTEAFF.

J is TRBJ1-1 and V is TRBV29-1; D remains ambiguous. CDR1 is SQVTM, CDR2 ANQGSEA, per germline. The CDR3 extends over 11 amino acids. V was trimmed by 6 bases and J by 0 bases, leaving 5 bases between them. CDR3 residues: CSVSMNTEAFF. The CDR3 DNA sequence: TGCAGCGTCAGTATGAACACTGAAGCTTTCTTT.

The rearrangement uses TRBV6-5 and TRBJ1-6, with D maybe TRBD1 (5 bases). With 10 bases removed from V and 7 bases from J, the gap between germline ends came to 14 bases. Germline V gene lookup returns CDR1 MNHEY and CDR2 SVGAGI. CDR3 size: 13 residues. The CDR3 sequence: CATVGGGNSPLHF. The CDR3 coding sequence is TGTGCCACCGTCGGGGGGGGAAATTCACCCCTCCACTTT.

J is TRBJ2-3 and V is TRBV6-4, with TRBD2 matching 8 bases. This CDR3 has 18 amino acids. Trimming cost V 5 bases and J 0 bases; bases outside gene matches: 13. Germline-derived CDR1 and CDR2 are MRHNA and SNTAGT. CDR3 bases: TGTGCCAGCAGTAAAACTAGCGGAGCTGCCTCTAGCACAGATACGCAGTATTTT. Amino acids: CASSKTSGAASSTDTQYF.

This chain uses TRBV7-3 with TRBJ1-3; D gene unclear. Per the germline V gene, CDR1 is SGHTA and CDR2 is FQGTGA. CDR3 length: 14 residues. V lost 2 bases and J 4 bases, leaving 9 bases between the germline ends. CDR3 amino acids: CASSLSGVGNTIYF. The CDR3 region has the DNA TGTGCCAGCAGCTTATCCGGGGTGGGAAACACCATATATTTT.

This clone was seen a few times. The chain combines TRBV5-1 with TRBJ2-7; D may be TRBD1 (5 bases). The CDR3 is made up of 13 amino acids. Germline V lookup: CDR1 SGHRS, CDR2 YFSETQ. The V and J ends lost 5 bases and 2 bases respectively, with 11 bases between them. The CDR3 sequence: CASSFDSTYEQYF. CDR3 sequence (DNA): TGCGCCAGCAGTTTTGACAGCACCTACGAGCAGTACTTC.

This chain connects TRBV3-1 (or the pseudogene TRBV3-2) to TRBJ2-1; tentative D call: TRBD1 (6 bases). The germline gives CDR1 LGHDT, CDR2 YNNKEL (reference sequence). V was clipped by 4 bases and J by 9 bases, with 16 bases between them. The CDR3 is 14 amino acids. For the CDR3, the DNA is TGTGCCAGCAGCCCTTCAGGGGTCCTGAGTGAGCAGTTCTTC. It specifies CASSPSGVLSEQFF.

This chain links TRBV15 with TRBJ2-3; weak D call: TRBD2 (6 bases). Germline-derived CDR1 and CDR2 are LNHNV and YYDKDF (reference sequence). This CDR3 spans 15 amino acids. Trimming took 1 base from V and 1 from J, leaving 9 bases between them. CDR3 sequence reads: CATSRAGAGTDTQYF. CDR3 DNA sequence: TGTGCCACCAGCAGAGCGGGAGCGGGCACAGATACGCAGTATTTT.

The CDR3 spells CASSPRTGELFF. The DNA of the CDR3 is TGTGCCAGCTCACCCCGCACCGGGGAGCTGTTTTTT. This sequence joins TRBV18 and TRBJ2-2, with no clear D. The germline gives CDR1 KGHSH, CDR2 LQKENI. The CDR3 sequence is 12 residues long. The ends were cut back, 3 bases at V and 4 bases at J, with 3 bases in the middle.

This clone showed up just once. CDR3 protein: CASSGPELNQPQHF. For the CDR3, the DNA is TGTGCCAGCAGCGGCCCGGAGTTAAATCAGCCCCAGCATTTT. The chain carries TRBV5-5 and TRBJ1-5; the D is unclear. V was clipped by 4 bases and J by 4 bases, with 12 bases between them. CDR1 is SGHKS, CDR2 YYEKEE, per germline (reference sequence). The CDR3 runs to 14 residues. The full variable domain, rest sourced from reference TRBV5-5 and TRBJ1-5, is DAGVTQSPTHLIKTRGQQVTLRCSPISGHKSVSWYQQVLGQGPQFIFQYYEKEERGRGNFPDRFSARQFPNYSSELNVNALLLGDSALYLCASSGPELNQPQHFGDGTRLSIL.

V and J are TRBV5-6 and TRBJ2-1; a possible D gene is TRBD1 (6 bases). Germline values: CDR1 SGHDT, CDR2 YYEEEE. The V and J ends lost 2 bases and 2 bases respectively, with 11 bases between them. The CDR3 loop spans 15 amino acids. The CDR3 DNA is TGTGCCAGCAGCTTCGACAGGACCCCCTACAATGAGCAGTTCTTC. It translates to CASSFDRTPYNEQFF.

This chain connects TRBV24-1 to TRBJ2-5; 7 bases are shared with TRBD2. The CDR3 extends over 13 amino acids. From germline, CDR1 is KGHDR and CDR2 SFDVKD. V trimming: 5 bases; J trimming: 2 bases; junction bases outside the gene matches: 1. This chain's CDR3 is CATSVGGQETQYF. As DNA, the CDR3 is TGTGCCACCAGTGTGGGGGGGCAAGAGACCCAGTACTTC.

The chain employs TRBV5-1 and TRBJ2-2; 12 bases are shared with TRBD2. The length of the CDR3 is 15 residues. Losses at the gene ends were 3 bases for V and 3 bases for J; bases not matched to a gene: 0. Germline CDR1 is SGHRS and CDR2 is YFSETQ. CDR3 bases: TGCGCCAGCAGCTGGACTAGCGGGGACACCGGGGAGCTGTTTTTT. Translating it yields CASSWTSGDTGELFF.

This clone was seen just once. An end of the junction does not agree with germline; a read error may underlie this. V gene TRBV7-7 combines with J gene TRBJ2-1; TRBD2 aligns across 8 bases. The CDR3 length is 17 residues. CDR1 is SSHAT and CDR2 is FNYEAQ in the germline V gene (reference sequence). The CDR3 is CASSLTPLAGLPNEQFF. For the CDR3, the DNA is TGTGCTAGCAGCCTCACCCCTTTAGCGGGATTACCCAATGAGCAGTTCTTC.

The J gene is TRBJ2-3, the V gene TRBV2; TRBD2 matches 9 bases. Germline values: CDR1 SNHLY, CDR2 FYNNEI. This CDR3 is 14 amino acids long. V lost 6 bases and J lost 2; bases outside the gene matches: 3. CDR3 amino acids: CASSLAGITDTQYF. CDR3 nucleotide sequence: TGTGCCAGCAGCCTAGCGGGAATCACAGATACGCAGTATTTT.

The CDR3 is CASSQVEVWYGYTF. CDR3 DNA sequence: TGCGCCAGCAGCCAAGTGGAGGTCTGGTATGGCTACACCTTC. The V and J genes are TRBV4-1 and TRBJ1-2, with D hard to call. V was pared by 1 base and J by 5 bases, with 11 bases between. The CDR3 loop spans 14 amino acids. CDR1 and CDR2 (germline): MGHRA, YSYEKL.

This chain links TRBV4-1 with TRBJ2-7, with 12 positions matching TRBD2. The germline CDR1 and CDR2 sequences are MGHRA and YSYEKL. V lost 0 bases, J lost 7 bases, and 10 bases stayed unmatched. CDR3 length: 17 residues. The CDR3 region has the DNA TGCGCCAGCAGCCAAGACGTCTGGGCTAGCGGGAGGGGGGAGCAGTACTTC. It codes for CASSQDVWASGRGEQYF.

This clone is a singleton in its sample. This chain uses TRBV19 with TRBJ2-3; 9 bases map to TRBD2. Germline V gene data show CDR1 as LNHDA and CDR2 as SQIVND (reference sequence). The CDR3 runs to 17 residues. The J segment lost 5 bases and the V segment lost 4 bases, leaving 13 bases of the junction unmatched. The CDR3 bases are TGTGCCAGTAGTACGCCTCTCAGGGCGGGAGGGCTAGATACGCAGTATTTT. Translated: CASSTPLRAGGLDTQYF.

The chain recombines TRBV2 with TRBJ1-2; the match to TRBD1 covers 9 bases. The germline V gene encodes CDR1 SNHLY and CDR2 FYNNEI. With V trimmed by 6 bases and J by 5 bases, 16 bases remained unmatched. This CDR3 is built from 17 residues. The CDR3 bases are TGTGCCAGCAGAGCCAAATTACTACAGGGGGCAGGTTATGGCTACACCTTC. Amino acid sequence: CASRAKLLQGAGYGYTF.

The J gene is TRBJ1-2, the V gene TRBV5-1; D is unclear. From germline, CDR1 is SGHRS and CDR2 YFSETQ. Between the trimmed V and J ends, which lost 4 bases and 5 bases, there was a span of 15 bases. This CDR3 spans 14 amino acids. The CDR3 nucleotides are TGCGCCAGCAGCCCCAGCTCGGGTACTTATGGCTACACCTTC. Protein product: CASSPSSGTYGYTF.

V gene TRBV29-1 combines with J gene TRBJ1-1; 9 bases are a match to TRBD1. The V segment lost 7 bases and the J segment 5 bases; nucleotides outside the gene matches: 11. The CDR3 covers 14 residues. Germline lookup yields CDR1 SQVTM and CDR2 ANQGSEA. As DNA, the CDR3 is TGCAGCGCTAAACAGGGGGCCTTGGTAACTGAAGCTTTCTTT. This sequence encodes CSAKQGALVTEAFF.

The rearrangement uses TRBV5-8 and TRBJ1-2, with no clear D. V lost 4 bases to trimming and J lost 8 bases, with 12 bases between them. This CDR3 comprises 12 residues. Germline V lookup: CDR1 SGHTS, CDR2 YDEGEE. Here the CDR3 reads CASSQLASGYTF. DNA of the CDR3: TGTGCCAGCAGCCAGTTAGCCTCCGGCTACACCTTC.

The genes are TRBV6-5 and TRBJ2-7; D possibly corresponds to TRBD2 (5 bases). The CDR3 is 15 residues long. The ends were cut back, 0 bases at V and 0 bases at J, with 9 bases in the middle. The V gene's germline CDR1 is MNHEY and CDR2 SVGAGI. The CDR3 loop is CASSYSSGYSYEQYF. The CDR3 DNA is TGTGCCAGCAGTTACTCGAGCGGTTACTCCTACGAGCAGTACTTC.

The chain employs TRBV7-9 and TRBJ2-7; TRBD2 aligns across 13 bases. Trimming took 5 bases from V and 4 from J; bases not matched to a gene: 14. The CDR3 contains 18 residues. Germline CDR1 and CDR2: SEHNR and FQNEAQ (reference sequence). The CDR3 coding sequence is TGTGCCAGCAGCACCTACGCCGGACTAGCGGGAGAAAGGTACGAGCAGTACTTC. Its protein is CASSTYAGLAGERYEQYF.